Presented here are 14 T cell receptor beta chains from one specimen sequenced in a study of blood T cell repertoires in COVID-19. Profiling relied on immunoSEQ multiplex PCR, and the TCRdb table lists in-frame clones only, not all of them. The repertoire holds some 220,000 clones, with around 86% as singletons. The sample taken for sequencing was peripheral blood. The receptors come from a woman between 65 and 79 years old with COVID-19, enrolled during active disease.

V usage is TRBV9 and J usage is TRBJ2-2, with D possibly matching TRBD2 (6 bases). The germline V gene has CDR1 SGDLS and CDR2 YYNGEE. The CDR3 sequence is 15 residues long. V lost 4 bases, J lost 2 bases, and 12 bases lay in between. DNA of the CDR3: TGTGCCAGCAGCCCCCTGGGAGGAAACACCGGGGAGCTGTTTTTT. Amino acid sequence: CASSPLGGNTGELFF.

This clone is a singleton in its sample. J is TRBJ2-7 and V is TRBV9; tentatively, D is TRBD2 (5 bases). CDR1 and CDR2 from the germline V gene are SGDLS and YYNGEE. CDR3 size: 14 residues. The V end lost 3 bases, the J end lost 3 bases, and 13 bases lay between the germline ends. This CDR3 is CASSGSGNLYEQYF. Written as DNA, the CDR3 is TGTGCCAGCAGCGGATCCGGGAACCTCTACGAGCAGTACTTC.

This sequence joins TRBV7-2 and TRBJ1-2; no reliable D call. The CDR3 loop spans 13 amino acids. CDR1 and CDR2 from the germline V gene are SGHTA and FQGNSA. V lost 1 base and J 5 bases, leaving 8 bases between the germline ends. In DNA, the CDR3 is TGTGCCAGCAGCTTAGGCAGGTTGTATGGCTACACCTTC. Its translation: CASSLGRLYGYTF.

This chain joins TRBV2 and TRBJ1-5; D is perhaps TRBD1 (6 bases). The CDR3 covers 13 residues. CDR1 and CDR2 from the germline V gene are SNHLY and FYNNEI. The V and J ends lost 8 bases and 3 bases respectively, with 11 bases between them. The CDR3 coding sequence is TGTGCCAGCGGTCGGGACAACAATCAGCCCCAGCATTTT. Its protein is CASGRDNNQPQHF. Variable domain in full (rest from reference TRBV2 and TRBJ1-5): EPEVTQTPSHQVTQMGQEVILRCVPISNHLYFYWYRQILGQKVEFLVSFYNNEISEKSEIFDDQFSVERPDGSNFTLKIRSTKLEDSAMYFCASGRDNNQPQHFGDGTRLSIL.

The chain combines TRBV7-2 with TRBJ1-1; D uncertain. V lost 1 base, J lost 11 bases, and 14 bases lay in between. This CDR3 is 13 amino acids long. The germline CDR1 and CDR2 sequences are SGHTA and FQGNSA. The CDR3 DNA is TGTGCCAGCAGCTTAGGATTGATTCAGCGGGCTTTCTTT. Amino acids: CASSLGLIQRAFF.

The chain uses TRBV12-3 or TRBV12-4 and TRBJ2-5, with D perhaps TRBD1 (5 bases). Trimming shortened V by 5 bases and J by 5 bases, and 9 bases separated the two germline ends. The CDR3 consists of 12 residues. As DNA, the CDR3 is TGTGCCAGCAGTCCAGGGTTGGAGACCCAGTACTTC. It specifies CASSPGLETQYF.

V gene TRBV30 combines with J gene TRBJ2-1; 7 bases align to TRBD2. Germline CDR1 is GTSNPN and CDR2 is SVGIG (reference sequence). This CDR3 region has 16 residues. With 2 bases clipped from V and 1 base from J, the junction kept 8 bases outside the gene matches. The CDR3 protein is CAWSPGGTRSYNEQFF. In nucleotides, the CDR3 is TGTGCCTGGAGTCCGGGGGGTACTCGGTCCTACAATGAGCAGTTCTTC. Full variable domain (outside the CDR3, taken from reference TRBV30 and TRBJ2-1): SQTIHQWPATLVQPVGSPLSLECTVEGTSNPNLYWYRQAAGRGLQLLFYSVGIGQISSEVPQNLSASRPQDRQFILSSKKLLLSDSGFYLCAWSPGGTRSYNEQFFGPGTRLTVL.

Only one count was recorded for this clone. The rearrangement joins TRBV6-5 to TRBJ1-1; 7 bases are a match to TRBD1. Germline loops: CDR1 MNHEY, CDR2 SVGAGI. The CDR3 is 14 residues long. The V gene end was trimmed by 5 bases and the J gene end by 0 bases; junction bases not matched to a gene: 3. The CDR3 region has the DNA TGTGCCAGCAGTAGGGGACAGTTGAACACTGAAGCTTTCTTT. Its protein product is CASSRGQLNTEAFF.

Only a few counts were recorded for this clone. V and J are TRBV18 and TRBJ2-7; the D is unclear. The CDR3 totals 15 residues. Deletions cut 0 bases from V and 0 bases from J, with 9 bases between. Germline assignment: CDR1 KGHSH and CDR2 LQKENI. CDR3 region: CASSPPPGISYEQYF. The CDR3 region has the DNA TGTGCCAGCTCACCACCGCCAGGAATCTCCTACGAGCAGTACTTC.

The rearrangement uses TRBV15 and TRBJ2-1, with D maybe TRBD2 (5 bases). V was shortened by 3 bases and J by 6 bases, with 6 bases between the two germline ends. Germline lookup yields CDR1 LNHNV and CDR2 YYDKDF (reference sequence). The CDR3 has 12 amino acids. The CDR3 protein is CATSRDFNEQFF. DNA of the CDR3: TGTGCCACCAGCAGGGACTTCAATGAGCAGTTCTTC.

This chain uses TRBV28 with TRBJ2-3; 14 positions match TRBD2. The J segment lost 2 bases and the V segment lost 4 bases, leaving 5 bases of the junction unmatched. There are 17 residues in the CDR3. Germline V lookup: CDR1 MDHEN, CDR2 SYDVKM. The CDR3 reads CASSSVGLAGVTDTQYF. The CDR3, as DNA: TGTGCCAGCAGTTCGGTGGGACTAGCGGGAGTCACAGATACGCAGTATTTT.

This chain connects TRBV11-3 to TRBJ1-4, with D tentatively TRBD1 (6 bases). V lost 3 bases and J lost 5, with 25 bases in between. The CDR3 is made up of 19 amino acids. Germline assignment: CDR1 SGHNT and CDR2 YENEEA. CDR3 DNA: TGTGCCAGCAGCTTCGACCCCGGGGGGGCCGGTTTGGGAAATGAAAAACTGTTTTTT. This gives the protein CASSFDPGGAGLGNEKLFF.

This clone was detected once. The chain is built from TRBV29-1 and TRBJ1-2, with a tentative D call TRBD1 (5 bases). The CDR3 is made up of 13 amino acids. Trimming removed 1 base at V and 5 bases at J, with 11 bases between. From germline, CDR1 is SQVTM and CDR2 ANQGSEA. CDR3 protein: CSVEGDSLYGYTF. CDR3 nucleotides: TGCAGCGTTGAAGGTGACAGCCTATATGGCTACACCTTC.

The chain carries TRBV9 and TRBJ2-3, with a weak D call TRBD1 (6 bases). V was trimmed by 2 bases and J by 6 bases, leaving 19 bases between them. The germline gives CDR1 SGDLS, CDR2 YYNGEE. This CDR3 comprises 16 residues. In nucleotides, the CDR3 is TGTGCCAGCAGCGTCCCAGGGGCCGCCCGATCGGATACGCAGTATTTT. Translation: CASSVPGAARSDTQYF.